This T cell receptor (beta chain) derives from a study of blood T cell repertoires in COVID-19 (dated by TCRdb to about 2020). Regarding the research as a whole: The collaborator samples originated in the United States, Italy and Spain and spanned the acute and convalescent phases of COVID-19. The sample metadata nearly always contained a de-identified subject ID, COVID-19 status, age in years and sex. The repertoires were released in a freely available public database meant as a resource for research on the immune response to SARS-CoV-2. The samples were drawn from two sources: the first 160 participants of the ongoing ImmuneRACE study, and over 950 subjects contributed by 6 global collaborators. Where available, HLA class I and class II types were obtained from metadata supplied by the sample provider rather than from assay-based typing. The prospective study material was composed of cDNA or gDNA derived from T cells, B-cell-depleted T cells, or PBMCs. Subjects who had been exposed to COVID-19, were actively infected with it, or had recovered from it provided the deeply sampled blood TCRbeta repertoires that made up the dataset. Study-wide conclusions, independent of this receptor: The quantity of clinical and demographic metadata differed by source and by participant and was supplied without curation.

Of note for this clone: Its antigen is unknown. No clone much larger than this one lies a single base away; base qualities are absent.

Each collaborating institution followed its own protocols to collect whole blood in K2EDTA tubes. Collaborator samples were shipped for TCRbeta analysis as frozen whole blood, isolated PBMCs, or DNA extracted from either sample type. TCRbeta CDR3 regions were amplified from genomic DNA using the immunoSEQ Assay, a bias-controlled multiplex PCR. On the study's bioinformatics: Nucleated cell counts per sample were estimated from amplification of reference gene primers within the assay. Sequence reads were collapsed and filtered to measure the absolute abundance of every unique TCRbeta CDR3 rearrangement. Productive Simpson clonality was computed per sample as the square root of Simpson's diversity index over productive rearrangements. TCRdb stores this immuneACCESS table with in-frame sequences only. Part of the clones is absent; in the studies checked, under half of the shortfall reflects unresolved V genes, and no reason is known for the rest. The DNA was the basis for D and trimming; V, J and clone size are from that table. This sample holds about 170,000 clones; around 90% were observed only once. 1.6% of the sample belongs to the ten largest clones.

V loses 0 bases of germline sequence and J loses 0 bases, and the interval between the two ends is 21 bases. The germline V gene yields SGDLS for CDR1 and YYNGEE for CDR2. Spanning cysteine to phenylalanine, the CDR3 consists of 19 amino acids. Only the CDR3 DNA stays, 57 bases, in frame from base 1. The receptor's source is a woman aged 50 to 65 with acute or convalescent COVID-19. The sequence is built from TRBV9 and TRBJ1-1; too little of a D gene remains to name it. Sequenced sample: peripheral blood. The bases read TGTGCCAGCAGCGTAGGTGCCGGGGAGAAGAGGGAGATGAACACTGAAGCTTTCTTT. Translation gives CASSVGAGEKREMNTEAFF.